The 32 T cell receptor beta chains listed next were all sequenced from one sample in a study of blood T cell repertoires in COVID-19. The assay was immunoSEQ multiplex PCR, and TCRdb's table has in-frame clones only and misses some. The sample consists of about 34,000 clones, roughly 85% of them appearing once. Sequencing used peripheral blood. The source is a human donor with acute or convalescent COVID-19. The donor label of this sample is uncertain.

V usage is TRBV24-1 and J usage is TRBJ1-1, with D possibly being TRBD1 (6 bases). Germline CDR1 KGHDR, CDR2 SFDVKD. CDR3 length equals 12 residues. V was clipped by 11 bases and J by 5 bases, with 14 bases between them. Written as DNA, the CDR3 is TGTGCCATTGGGGGCGAAGGAACTGAAGCTTTCTTT. It encodes CAIGGEGTEAFF.

The chain joins TRBV7-9 to TRBJ1-2; 9 bases fit TRBD1. The CDR3 length is 14 residues. After removal of 6 bases from V and 7 bases from J, the junction contained 9 bases not matched to a gene. Germline V gene lookup returns CDR1 SEHNR and CDR2 FQNEAQ (reference sequence). The CDR3 protein is CASRRDRERRGYTF. CDR3 coding DNA: TGTGCCAGCAGGAGGGACAGGGAAAGGCGTGGCTACACCTTC.

This chain connects TRBV3-1 (or the pseudogene TRBV3-2) to TRBJ2-2; 8 bases agree with TRBD2. Germline CDR1 is LGHDT and CDR2 is YNNKEL (reference sequence). This CDR3 region has 17 residues. With V trimmed by 3 bases and J by 2 bases, 8 bases remained unmatched. The CDR3 protein is CASSHRRGGHNTGELFF. The CDR3 DNA is TGTGCCAGCAGCCACAGGCGCGGGGGGCACAACACCGGGGAGCTGTTTTTT.

V is TRBV28 and J is TRBJ1-2; weak D call: TRBD1 (6 bases). The CDR3 runs 14 residues. The V and J ends lost 10 bases and 3 bases respectively, with 18 bases between them. The germline gives CDR1 MDHEN, CDR2 SYDVKM. The CDR3 loop reads CATRPTGFDYGYTF. In nucleotides, the CDR3 is TGTGCCACCCGCCCTACAGGGTTCGACTATGGCTACACCTTC.

The genes are TRBV28 and TRBJ2-7, with D tentatively TRBD1 (5 bases). CDR1 MDHEN and CDR2 SYDVKM come from the germline V gene. Trimming cost V 8 bases and J 3 bases, with 17 bases left between them. CDR3 length equals 14 residues. CDR3: CASHIITGIYEQYF. The CDR3 region has the DNA TGTGCCAGCCACATAATAACAGGTATCTACGAGCAGTACTTC.

The chain uses TRBV3-1 (or the pseudogene TRBV3-2) and TRBJ1-6, with unresolved D. CDR3 length: 16 residues. The germline V gene has CDR1 LGHDT and CDR2 YNNKEL (reference sequence). V was clipped by 3 bases and J by 7 bases, with 16 bases between them. The CDR3 bases are TGTGCCAGCAGCCAGCTAGAGATTGCGAGGAATTCACCCCTCCACTTT. Residues: CASSQLEIARNSPLHF.

On this clone itself: An end of the junction differs from the germline gene, which may be a read error. The CDR3 is CASSPRSIPNEQFF. The CDR3 nucleotides read TGTGCTAGCAGCCCCCGGTCAATTCCGAATGAGCAGTTCTTC. The chain carries TRBV7-7 and TRBJ2-1; no clear D gene. In germline, CDR1 is SSHAT, CDR2 FNYEAQ (reference sequence). CDR3 length: 14 amino acids.

The chain recombines TRBV3-1 (or the pseudogene TRBV3-2) with TRBJ2-3; TRBD2 is a possible D gene (5 bases). Germline V gene sequence: CDR1 LGHDT, CDR2 YNNKEL (reference sequence). Trimming cost V 4 bases and J 2 bases, with 7 bases left between them. The CDR3 consists of 13 residues. This chain's CDR3 is CASSRGSTDTQYF. In DNA form, the CDR3 reads TGTGCCAGCAGCCGAGGGTCCACAGATACGCAGTATTTT.

This chain joins TRBV2 and TRBJ2-1; 9 bases line up with TRBD1. The CDR3 runs to 15 residues. V trimming: 3 bases; J trimming: 2 bases; junction bases outside the gene matches: 2. Germline values: CDR1 SNHLY, CDR2 FYNNEI. CDR3 residues: CASSDTGGAYNEQFF. The CDR3, as DNA: TGTGCCAGCAGTGATACAGGGGGCGCCTACAATGAGCAGTTCTTC.

V usage is TRBV5-5 and J usage is TRBJ1-1; no clear D. Germline assignment: CDR1 SGHKS and CDR2 YYEKEE (reference sequence). Trimming cost V 7 bases and J 3 bases, with 16 bases left between them. The CDR3 spans 14 residues. The CDR3 DNA sequence: TGTGCCAGCCGGCCACGCGAAGGAGACACTGAAGCTTTCTTT. As protein: CASRPREGDTEAFF. The complete variable domain, with remaining parts taken from reference TRBV5-5 and TRBJ1-1, reads DAGVTQSPTHLIKTRGQQVTLRCSPISGHKSVSWYQQVLGQGPQFIFQYYEKEERGRGNFPDRFSARQFPNYSSELNVNALLLGDSALYLCASRPREGDTEAFFGQGTRLTVV.

This sequence joins TRBV2 and TRBJ2-3; TRBD1 agrees at 7 bases. This CDR3 region has 15 residues. V shed 5 bases and J 5 bases; nucleotides not matched to a gene: 10. The germline gives CDR1 SNHLY, CDR2 FYNNEI. The CDR3: CASSRDRALEDTQYF. As DNA, the CDR3 is TGTGCCAGCAGTCGTGACAGGGCCTTGGAAGATACGCAGTATTTT.

About this clone itself: The sample has other DNA sequences that encode this CDR3 too. DNA of the CDR3: TGTGCCAGCTCACTAACCGACAGAGTGAACACTGAAGCTTTCTTT. Protein: CASSLTDRVNTEAFF. J is TRBJ1-1 and V is TRBV18, with D tentatively TRBD1 (5 bases). Germline V CDR1 and CDR2: KGHSH, LQKENI. Trimming removed 4 bases from V and 0 bases from J, with 12 bases in between. The CDR3 is 15 amino acids.

V usage is TRBV7-8 and J usage is TRBJ2-5; the D gene is possibly TRBD2 (5 bases). Germline-derived CDR1 and CDR2 are SGHVS and FQNEAQ. V was clipped by 5 bases and J by 0 bases, with 13 bases between them. This CDR3 is built from 15 residues. The CDR3 coding sequence is TGTGCCAGCAGCCCGGGGAGCGGAAACCAAGAGACCCAGTACTTC. Its translation: CASSPGSGNQETQYF.

The gene calls are TRBV13 and TRBJ2-3; a possible D gene is TRBD2 (6 bases). The CDR3 contains 15 residues. From germline, CDR1 is PRHDT and CDR2 FYEKMQ (reference sequence). V was shortened by 5 bases and J by 6 bases, with 18 bases between the two germline ends. Here the CDR3 DNA reads TGTGCCAGCAGCACTTCCGGGACTCGAAGGGATACGCAGTATTTT. Amino acids: CASSTSGTRRDTQYF.

This rearrangement joins TRBV5-1 to TRBJ2-5; 8 nucleotides match TRBD2. The V and J ends lost 0 bases and 0 bases, in that order; junction bases with no gene match: 1. Germline V gene sequence: CDR1 SGHRS, CDR2 YFSETQ. This CDR3 spans 15 amino acids. As DNA, the CDR3 is TGCGCCAGCAGCTTGGCGGGGGGGAACCAAGAGACCCAGTACTTC. Translated, it gives CASSLAGGNQETQYF.

DNA of the CDR3: TGTGCCAGCGGAGGGACTAACTATGGCTACACCTTC. Residues: CASGGTNYGYTF. The chain uses TRBV9 and TRBJ1-2; D remains unclear. The germline gives CDR1 SGDLS, CDR2 YYNGEE. V was shortened by 7 bases and J by 0 bases, with 7 bases between the two germline ends. The CDR3 loop spans 12 amino acids.

V usage is TRBV7-2 and J usage is TRBJ2-1; TRBD2 matches at 7 bases. This CDR3 comprises 15 residues. J lost 7 bases, V lost 1 base, and 7 bases had no gene match. Per the germline V gene, CDR1 is SGHTA and CDR2 is FQGNSA. CDR3 bases: TGTGCCAGCAGCTTAGATTTCTCAGCGGGGAATGAGCAGTTCTTC. It yields the protein CASSLDFSAGNEQFF.

The rearrangement joins TRBV18 to TRBJ1-5; tentative D call: TRBD1 (5 bases). This CDR3 spans 17 amino acids. Germline values: CDR1 KGHSH, CDR2 LQKENI. V gave up 2 bases and J gave up 0 bases, with 14 bases separating them. The CDR3 DNA follows: TGTGCCAGCTCACCAATCGGCGGGGCCCATAGCAATCAGCCCCAGCATTTT. Translating it yields CASSPIGGAHSNQPQHF.

The chain has TRBV9 and TRBJ2-1, with D perhaps matching TRBD1 (7 bases). The CDR3 is 16 residues long. Germline assignment: CDR1 SGDLS and CDR2 YYNGEE. With 3 bases removed from V and 4 bases from J, the gap between germline ends came to 17 bases. The CDR3 nucleotides read TGTGCCAGCAGCGCCACGGGGGACAGCTATTACAATGAGCAGTTCTTC. Translated, it gives CASSATGDSYYNEQFF.

The chain is built from TRBV6-5 and TRBJ1-4; possibly TRBD1 for D (5 bases). CDR3 length equals 15 residues. V was clipped by 5 bases and J by 1 base, with 11 bases between them. CDR1 and CDR2 from the germline V gene are MNHEY and SVGAGI. The CDR3 bases are TGTGCCAGCAGTCCCCGGGGGGGAACTAATGAAAAACTGTTTTTT. Its protein product is CASSPRGGTNEKLFF.

The chain links TRBV2 to TRBJ2-2, with D possibly being TRBD2 (7 bases). Germline V gene data show CDR1 as SNHLY and CDR2 as FYNNEI. The CDR3 has 13 residues. V was trimmed by 7 bases and J by 4 bases, leaving 10 bases between them. CDR3 region: CASTGGPTGELFF. CDR3 nucleotides: TGTGCCAGCACCGGGGGGCCCACCGGGGAGCTGTTTTTT.

This clone has a handful of counts. The chain recombines TRBV6-4 with TRBJ1-2; D is perhaps TRBD1 (5 bases). This CDR3 is built from 14 residues. CDR1 is MRHNA and CDR2 is SNTAGT in the germline V gene. V dropped 0 bases and J dropped 7 bases, with 12 bases sitting between them. Written as DNA, the CDR3 is TGTGCCAGCAGTGACTCTTGGGGCAAGGGTGGCTACACCTTC. Its protein is CASSDSWGKGGYTF.

The rearrangement uses TRBV21-1 and TRBJ2-3; TRBD2 reflects the table's D call only, with no check against the DNA. TRBV21-1 is reported as a pseudogene. CDR3 length equals 16 residues. As DNA, the CDR3 is TGTGCCAGCAGTAAACTAGCGGGAACTAGCACAGATACGCAGTATTTT. It yields the protein CASSKLAGTSTDTQYF.

In its sample, this clone was seen once. The chain joins TRBV25-1 to TRBJ2-2, with TRBD1 matching over 10 bases. J lost 5 bases, V lost 1 base, and 1 base had no gene match. Per the germline V gene, CDR1 is MGHDK and CDR2 is SYGVNS. This CDR3 spans 15 amino acids. The CDR3 here is CASSEWTGGTGELFF. Here the CDR3 DNA reads TGTGCCAGCAGTGAATGGACAGGGGGTACCGGGGAGCTGTTTTTT.

V is TRBV3-1 (or the pseudogene TRBV3-2) and J is TRBJ1-2; D remains unclear. V was cut by 0 bases and J by 7 bases, with 9 bases left in between. The germline V gene encodes CDR1 LGHDT and CDR2 YNNKEL (reference sequence). The CDR3 runs 13 residues. CDR3 in DNA: TGTGCCAGCAGCCAAGATCGTCCCAGTGGCTACACCTTC. Encoded protein: CASSQDRPSGYTF.

The chain employs TRBV14 and TRBJ1-1, with unresolved D. Trimming left V 3 bases short and J 4 bases short, with 15 bases between. CDR1 and CDR2 from the germline V gene are SGHDN and FVKESK. The CDR3 has 15 amino acids. The DNA of the CDR3 is TGTGCCAGCAGCCACATGGCGAGTGGGAGCACTGAAGCTTTCTTT. Protein: CASSHMASGSTEAFF.

This clone was detected only a few times. V and J are TRBV5-1 and TRBJ2-6; 7 positions match TRBD1. The J segment lost 2 bases and the V segment lost 0 bases, leaving 5 bases of the junction unmatched. The germline CDR1 and CDR2 sequences are SGHRS and YFSETQ. The CDR3 is made up of 17 amino acids. CDR3 in amino acids: CASSLDIRGPGANVLTF. For the CDR3, the DNA is TGCGCCAGCAGCTTGGATATAAGGGGGCCTGGGGCCAACGTCCTGACTTTC.

The J gene is TRBJ2-1, the V gene TRBV11-3; 12 nucleotides match TRBD1. Germline V gene lookup returns CDR1 SGHNT and CDR2 YENEEA. The CDR3 loop spans 18 amino acids. Germline trimming cut 5 bases from V and 1 base from J; bases unmatched to any gene: 9. This chain's CDR3 is CASSPGTGGAGSYNEQFF. The CDR3 nucleotides read TGTGCCAGCAGCCCTGGGACAGGGGGCGCAGGGTCCTACAATGAGCAGTTCTTC.

V is TRBV19 and J is TRBJ2-1; 15 positions agree with TRBD2. Per the germline V gene, CDR1 is LNHDA and CDR2 is SQIVND (reference sequence). This CDR3 has 16 residues. Trimming at V came to 5 bases and at J to 8 bases, leaving 7 bases not matched to a gene. CDR3 in amino acids: CASSPQGLAGGDEQFF. The DNA for the CDR3 is TGTGCCAGTAGTCCCCAGGGACTAGCGGGGGGCGATGAGCAGTTCTTC.

The chain carries TRBV4-2 and TRBJ2-7, with a possible D match to TRBD2 (7 bases). Germline V gene lookup returns CDR1 LGHNA and CDR2 YNFKEQ. The V gene lost 5 bases and the J gene lost 1 base, with 15 bases spanning the gap. The CDR3 consists of 15 residues. CDR3 DNA sequence: TGTGCCAGCAGCGAGGGGGGAGGGGTTTCCTACGAGCAGTACTTC. Its protein product is CASSEGGGVSYEQYF.

The chain is built from TRBV6-5 and TRBJ1-5; no reliable D call. This CDR3 has 13 residues. V was trimmed by 8 bases and J by 5 bases, leaving 13 bases between them. Germline V gene lookup returns CDR1 MNHEY and CDR2 SVGAGI. The CDR3 here is CASCPGNYQPQHF. The CDR3 bases are TGTGCCAGCTGTCCAGGTAATTATCAGCCCCAGCATTTT.

The V gene is TRBV18, the J gene TRBJ1-1, with a tentative D call TRBD1 (5 bases). Germline loops: CDR1 KGHSH, CDR2 LQKENI. The CDR3 is 16 amino acids. The ends were cut back, 0 bases at V and 4 bases at J, with 15 bases in the middle. CDR3 region: CASSPPAGRGGTEAFF. The CDR3 coding sequence is TGTGCCAGCTCACCACCGGCAGGGCGGGGCGGCACTGAAGCTTTCTTT.